Following are 7 T cell receptor beta chains from one sample sequenced in a study of T cells in Graves' hyperthyroidism and ophthalmopathy. Amplification of TCR beta CDR3 regions was performed using RNA transcripts as template. The HTBI set primed first-round TCR CDR3 RT-PCR. TCRdb re-analysed the multiplex PCR reads in MiXCR, keeping a single row per CDR3 protein. The top ten clones hold around 16% of a sample with some 690,000 distinct CDR3 sequences, 15% to 20% of them seen once. The material sequenced was blood. The receptors derive from a man aged 50 to 60 with Graves' hyperthyroidism.

In the case of this clonotype: One base away lies a much larger clone, so this may be a sequencing read error. The chain employs TRBV27 and TRBJ2-7, with TRBD2 identical over 7 bases. Germline V gives CDR1 MNHEY, CDR2 SMNVEV (reference sequence). V lost 0 bases to trimming and J lost 4 bases; unmatched junction nucleotides: 6. The CDR3 is 15 amino acids. The CDR3 nucleotides read TGTGCCAGCAGTTTATCGGCTAGCGGTAATTACGAGCAGTACTTC. Translating it yields CASSLSASGNYEQYF.

At least ten counts were recorded for this clonotype. The rearrangement links TRBV7-2 to TRBJ1-1, with D perhaps TRBD1 (6 bases). The CDR3 is made up of 16 amino acids. Trimming cost V 5 bases and J 5 bases, with 21 bases left between them. The V gene's germline CDR1 is SGHTA and CDR2 FQGNSA. CDR3 sequence (DNA): TGTGCCAGCAGCGCCCGCGGGGGCCAGGGGTGGACTGAAGCTTTCTTT. It yields the protein CASSARGGQGWTEAFF.

The genes are TRBV9 and TRBJ2-2; the D gene could be TRBD1 or TRBD2 (6 bases each). The CDR3 loop spans 17 amino acids. Trimming took 4 bases from V and 6 from J, leaving 22 bases between them. CDR1 and CDR2 (germline): SGDLS, YYNGEE. The CDR3 coding sequence is TGTGCCAGCAGCCCACGAGGGGCAGGGGCGGGGTCCGGGGAGCTGTTTTTT. It specifies CASSPRGAGAGSGELFF.

This clonotype was picked up a small number of times. The genes are TRBV9 and TRBJ1-1, with D possibly matching TRBD1 (5 bases). Per germline, CDR1 SGDLS and CDR2 YYNGEE. The CDR3 is 15 amino acids. The ends were cut back, 4 bases at V and 6 bases at J, with 19 bases in the middle. The CDR3, as DNA: TGTGCCAGCAGCCCCTGGACGGCACAAGGGGCTGAAGCTTTCTTT. It codes for CASSPWTAQGAEAFF. Using reference TRBV9 and TRBJ1-1 for the parts outside the CDR3, the full variable domain is DSGVTQTPKHLITATGQRVTLRCSPRSGDLSVYWYQQSLDQGLQFLIQYYNGEERAKGNILERFSAQQFPDLHSELNLSSLELGDSALYFCASSPWTAQGAEAFFGQGTRLTVV.

This chain connects TRBV13 to TRBJ2-1, with 9 nucleotides matching TRBD2. The CDR3 is 16 residues long. Germline V gene data show CDR1 as PRHDT and CDR2 as FYEKMQ (reference sequence). V lost 2 bases and J lost 5; bases outside the gene matches: 7. CDR3 sequence reads: CASSLRASGKDNEQFF. For the CDR3, the DNA is TGTGCCAGCAGCTTAAGGGCTAGCGGGAAGGACAATGAGCAGTTCTTC.

This clonotype occurred many times. The CDR3 DNA reads TGTGCCACCAGAGCCCCCAACACCTACGAGCAGTACTTC. Protein sequence: CATRAPNTYEQYF. The rearrangement joins TRBV24-1 to TRBJ2-7, with no clear D. CDR1 is KGHDR and CDR2 is SFDVKD in the germline V gene. The CDR3 has 13 amino acids. Trimming removed 7 bases from V and 2 bases from J, with 11 bases in between.

The sample holds a few counts of this clonotype. This chain connects TRBV10-3 to TRBJ1-1; 7 positions agree with TRBD1. V was clipped by 3 bases and J by 11 bases; unmatched bases: 3. The CDR3 totals 11 residues. Germline lookup yields CDR1 ENHRY and CDR2 SYGVKD. CDR3 in amino acids: CAISDDRAAFF. The DNA of the CDR3 is TGTGCCATCAGTGACGACAGGGCTGCTTTCTTT.